The clone carrying this T cell receptor (beta chain) appeared a single time. The sample comes from a study of blood T cell repertoires in COVID-19. Measured with immunoSEQ multiplex PCR; TCRdb has only the in-frame clones, and not every one. The sample holds fewer than 250,000 clones, more than 70% seen once. The CDR3 loop spans 12 amino acids. Between the trimmed V and J ends, which lost 3 bases and 9 bases, there was a span of 12 bases. Per germline, CDR1 GTSNPN and CDR2 SVGIG (reference sequence). This receptor was identified in a man aged 50-59 years with active or convalescent COVID-19. The V gene is TRBV30, the J gene TRBJ2-1, with D perhaps TRBD1 (5 bases). The sequencing sample was made of peripheral blood. CDR3 coding DNA: TGTGCCTGGAGAATTACAGGTCCTGAGCAGTTCTTC. The encoded protein is CAWRITGPEQFF.